This passage covers 27 T cell receptor beta chains from one sample sequenced in a study of blood T cell repertoires in COVID-19. The table came from immunoSEQ multiplex PCR; TCRdb's copy has only in-frame clones and leaves some out. This sample has 100,000 to 150,000 clones, with roughly 86% found just once. Sequenced material: peripheral blood. The receptors here all came from a woman in her 70s with COVID-19, enrolled during active disease.

The chain has TRBV18 and TRBJ1-6, with 7 positions matching TRBD1. The CDR3 loop spans 14 amino acids. Unmatched junction bases numbered 9, after V lost 6 bases and J lost 10 bases. Germline-derived CDR1 and CDR2 are KGHSH and LQKENI. CDR3 sequence: CASSPDRVGSPLHF. CDR3 DNA: TGTGCCAGCTCCCCTGACAGGGTCGGATCACCCCTCCACTTT.

The gene calls are TRBV10-1 and TRBJ2-7, with D possibly being TRBD2 (5 bases). Germline-derived CDR1 and CDR2 are WNHNN and SYGVQD (reference sequence). CDR3 length equals 16 residues. Trimming left V 0 bases short and J 6 bases short, with 18 bases between. The CDR3, as DNA: TGCGCCAGCAGTGAGTCGATCATCGGCTTCGGGATCGAGCAGTACTTC. This gives the protein CASSESIIGFGIEQYF.

The V call is TRBV6-5, the J call TRBJ1-4; possible D gene TRBD1, 5 bases. Trimming left V 5 bases short and J 6 bases short, with 13 bases between. The CDR3 is 14 residues long. CDR1 and CDR2 from the germline V gene are MNHEY and SVGAGI. The CDR3 loop is CASSPGGVYEKLFF. The CDR3 bases are TGTGCCAGCAGTCCGGGGGGGGTTTATGAAAAACTGTTTTTT.

The chain employs TRBV7-8 and TRBJ2-7, with no clear D. Germline V CDR1 and CDR2: SGHVS, FQNEAQ. CDR3 length: 11 amino acids. Trimming left V 3 bases short and J 4 bases short, with 4 bases between. CDR3: CASSFSYEQYF. The CDR3 bases are TGTGCCAGCAGCTTTTCGTACGAGCAGTACTTC.

The J gene is TRBJ1-2, the V gene TRBV3-1 (or the pseudogene TRBV3-2); a weak D match, TRBD1 (5 bases). Germline V gene lookup returns CDR1 LGHDT and CDR2 YNNKEL (reference sequence). The CDR3 sequence is 13 residues long. Trimming took 5 bases from V and 3 from J, leaving 10 bases between them. Here the CDR3 DNA reads TGTGCCAGCAGCGCAGGGCCATACTATGGCTACACCTTC. This codes for CASSAGPYYGYTF.

The chain is built from TRBV5-5 and TRBJ1-3, with D unresolved. This CDR3 spans 15 amino acids. Germline loops: CDR1 SGHKS, CDR2 YYEKEE (reference sequence). The V end was cut by 4 bases, the J end by 0 bases, with 11 bases between. For the CDR3, the DNA is TGTGCCAGCAGCGTTACTATGAGCTCTGGAAACACCATATATTTT. Translation gives CASSVTMSSGNTIYF. Full variable domain (missing parts from reference TRBV5-5 and TRBJ1-3): DAGVTQSPTHLIKTRGQQVTLRCSPISGHKSVSWYQQVLGQGPQFIFQYYEKEERGRGNFPDRFSARQFPNYSSELNVNALLLGDSALYLCASSVTMSSGNTIYFGEGSWLTVV.

This chain connects TRBV5-1 to TRBJ2-2; D call uncertain. This CDR3 spans 17 amino acids. Deletions cut 0 bases from V and 5 bases from J, with 17 bases between. Germline CDR1 and CDR2: SGHRS and YFSETQ. CDR3 coding DNA: TGCGCCAGCAGCTTGGTTTGGGCGAGCTCACCTACCGGGGAGCTGTTTTTT. Translation: CASSLVWASSPTGELFF.

The CDR3 loop reads CASSTGGRSNTEAFF. The CDR3 coding sequence is TGTGCCAGCAGTACAGGGGGCAGGTCGAACACTGAAGCTTTCTTT. The gene calls are TRBV9 and TRBJ1-1, with 9 bases fitting TRBD1. The length of the CDR3 is 15 residues. Germline trimming cut 5 bases from V and 1 base from J; bases unmatched to any gene: 6. Per the germline V gene, CDR1 is SGDLS and CDR2 is YYNGEE.

V gene TRBV30 combines with J gene TRBJ1-6, with D uncertain. The germline V gene has CDR1 GTSNPN and CDR2 SVGIG (reference sequence). The V end was cut by 4 bases, the J end by 8 bases, with 12 bases between. The length of the CDR3 is 13 residues. The CDR3 DNA is TGTGCCTGGACCACACAGATAGATTCACCCCTCCACTTT. It translates to CAWTTQIDSPLHF.

The rearrangement uses TRBV19 and TRBJ2-2, with 7 bases fitting TRBD2. Trimming cost V 7 bases and J 4 bases; bases outside gene matches: 9. Germline CDR1 reads LNHDA; CDR2 reads SQIVND (reference sequence). CDR3 length equals 15 residues. CDR3 loop: CASKSRTSSTGELFF. CDR3 DNA: TGTGCCAGTAAGTCTCGGACTAGTAGCACCGGGGAGCTGTTTTTT. The full variable domain, completed using reference TRBV19 and TRBJ2-2, is DGGITQSPKYLFRKEGQNVTLSCEQNLNHDAMYWYRQDPGQGLRLIYYSQIVNDFQKGDIAEGYSVSREKKESFPLTVTSAQKNPTAFYLCASKSRTSSTGELFFGEGSRLTVL.

The chain couples TRBV18 to TRBJ2-7; possible D gene TRBD2, 5 bases. The germline gives CDR1 KGHSH, CDR2 LQKENI. Trimming took off 6 bases at V and 7 bases at J, with 22 bases between the two ends. This CDR3 region has 15 residues. The CDR3 loop is CASSLLDSPLREQYF. DNA for the CDR3: TGTGCCAGCTCTCTCTTGGACTCCCCGCTAAGAGAGCAGTACTTC.

The chain joins TRBV21-1 to TRBJ1-1; the table calls TRBD1, which could not be checked here. TRBV21-1 is marked as a pseudogene. This CDR3 has 14 amino acids. The DNA of the CDR3 is TGTGCCAGCAGCACCGGGACATTCAACACTGAAGCTTTCTTT. Residues: CASSTGTFNTEAFF.

The V and J genes are TRBV4-1 and TRBJ2-1, with D possibly TRBD1 on 6 matching bases. The germline CDR1 and CDR2 sequences are MGHRA and YSYEKL. The CDR3 length is 17 residues. V was clipped by 4 bases and J by 9 bases, with 25 bases between them. The CDR3 sequence is CASSPEGIAQGRSEQFF. In DNA form, the CDR3 reads TGCGCCAGCAGCCCTGAGGGGATAGCACAGGGTAGGAGTGAGCAGTTCTTC.

For the CDR3, the DNA is TGCAGCGCCGCGGGGGTGGTGGGAGATACTGAAGCTTTCTTT. Amino acid sequence: CSAAGVVGDTEAFF. This sequence joins TRBV29-1 and TRBJ1-1, with a tentative D call TRBD1 (5 bases). From germline, CDR1 is SQVTM and CDR2 ANQGSEA. The CDR3 has 14 amino acids. V lost 7 bases, J lost 5 bases, and 20 bases lay in between.

The count of this clone is one. The V gene is TRBV4-1, the J gene TRBJ2-5; a possible D gene is TRBD2 (6 bases). The CDR3 sequence is 16 residues long. Germline assignment: CDR1 MGHRA and CDR2 YSYEKL. V shed 0 bases and J shed 2 bases, with 13 bases lying between them. CDR3 DNA: TGCGCCAGCAGCCAAGATCGGGGGAGCATACAAGAGACCCAGTACTTC. This gives the protein CASSQDRGSIQETQYF.

The chain carries TRBV19 and TRBJ1-4, with TRBD1 identical over 7 bases. CDR3 length: 15 residues. Germline CDR1 LNHDA, CDR2 SQIVND (reference sequence). V was pared by 4 bases and J by 3 bases, with 5 bases of the junction left unmatched. In nucleotides, the CDR3 is TGTGCCAGTAGTACTGGACAGGCGGCTAATGAAAAACTGTTTTTT. This translates into CASSTGQAANEKLFF.

The rearrangement joins TRBV20-1 to TRBJ2-7; unclear D gene. CDR1 DFQATT and CDR2 SNEGSKA come from the germline V gene (reference sequence). The CDR3 spans 12 residues. V lost 3 bases to trimming and J lost 2 bases, with 8 bases between them. In DNA form, the CDR3 reads TGCAGTGCTAGTACGGTCGCCTACGAGCAGTACTTC. Amino acid sequence: CSASTVAYEQYF.

The CDR3 spells CASSFLGQGAPLHF. The DNA of the CDR3 is TGTGCCAGCAGCTTCCTGGGACAGGGGGCACCCCTCCACTTT. V gene TRBV7-2 combines with J gene TRBJ1-6; 11 bases match TRBD1. V lost 3 bases, J lost 11 bases, and 3 bases stayed unmatched. The CDR3 spans 14 residues. Germline CDR1 is SGHTA and CDR2 is FQGNSA.

J is TRBJ1-1 and V is TRBV5-1; tentatively, D is TRBD1 (5 bases). Germline assignment: CDR1 SGHRS and CDR2 YFSETQ. The CDR3 sequence is 15 residues long. Trimming took 3 bases from V and 4 from J, leaving 16 bases between them. The CDR3 DNA reads TGCGCCAGCAGCTCCTCTCCCCAGGGCTCCACTGAAGCTTTCTTT. Encoded protein: CASSSSPQGSTEAFF.

The rearrangement links TRBV5-1 to TRBJ2-7; 8 bases are shared with TRBD1. V shed 4 bases, J shed 6 bases, and the junction held 9 bases outside the gene matches. The CDR3 has 14 amino acids. CDR1 and CDR2 from the germline V gene are SGHRS and YFSETQ. CDR3 sequence (DNA): TGCGCCAGCAGCGTCTGGACAGGGTCGAGCGAGCAGTACTTC. It specifies CASSVWTGSSEQYF.

The V and J genes are TRBV4-2 and TRBJ1-1, with D perhaps matching TRBD1 (6 bases). CDR1 and CDR2 from the germline V gene are LGHNA and YNFKEQ. CDR3 length: 15 residues. V lost 0 bases, J lost 1 base, and 9 bases lay in between. CDR3 coding DNA: TGTGCCAGCAGCCAAGATGAACAGGGGAACACTGAAGCTTTCTTT. Protein: CASSQDEQGNTEAFF.

V and J are TRBV23-1 and TRBJ2-7; D might be TRBD1 (5 bases). TRBV23-1 is an ORF for which the function is uncertain. The CDR3 is 20 residues long. V lost 1 base to trimming and J lost 2 bases, with 27 bases between them. Here the CDR3 reads CASSQFERQGSRRAAYEQYF. The CDR3 nucleotides read TGCGCCAGCAGTCAATTCGAAAGGCAGGGTAGCAGAAGAGCCGCCTACGAGCAGTACTTC.

This chain links TRBV2 with TRBJ2-7; maybe TRBD2 (7 bases). The V gene's germline CDR1 is SNHLY and CDR2 FYNNEI. CDR3 length: 11 amino acids. The ends were cut back, 5 bases at V and 6 bases at J, with 8 bases in the middle. In nucleotides, the CDR3 is TGTGCCAGCAGTCGGGGGGCCGAGCAGTACTTC. Protein sequence: CASSRGAEQYF.

This sequence joins TRBV6-6 and TRBJ1-2, with a tentative D call TRBD1 (6 bases). The CDR3 extends over 14 amino acids. Germline-derived CDR1 and CDR2 are MNHNY and SVGAGI (reference sequence). With 2 bases removed from V and 2 bases from J, the gap between germline ends came to 9 bases. The CDR3 nucleotides are TGTGCCAGCAGTTACGGGCAGGGGAACTATGGCTACACCTTC. Its protein is CASSYGQGNYGYTF.

The V and J genes are TRBV5-1 and TRBJ2-2; tentative D call: TRBD2 (6 bases). CDR1 and CDR2 (germline): SGHRS, YFSETQ. The CDR3 length is 14 residues. Deletions cut 4 bases from V and 6 bases from J, with 13 bases between. This chain's CDR3 is CASSPGDLPGELFF. The DNA for the CDR3 is TGCGCCAGCAGCCCGGGGGACCTTCCCGGGGAGCTGTTTTTT.

The V and J genes are TRBV6-5 and TRBJ1-1; D ambiguous. The V end lost 7 bases, the J end lost 3 bases, and 6 bases lay between the germline ends. This CDR3 comprises 11 residues. Germline V CDR1 and CDR2: MNHEY, SVGAGI. This chain's CDR3 is CASKAYTEAFF. CDR3 sequence (DNA): TGTGCCAGCAAAGCTTACACTGAAGCTTTCTTT.

V is TRBV7-8 and J is TRBJ2-5; D remains ambiguous. V lost 5 bases and J lost 4, with 14 bases in between. The CDR3 is 14 residues long. The germline V gene has CDR1 SGHVS and CDR2 FQNEAQ. Here the CDR3 DNA reads TGTGCCAGCAGCCAGAACATGGGCGCAGAGACCCAGTACTTC. It translates to CASSQNMGAETQYF.